This T cell receptor beta chain comes out of a study of early T cells in non-severe SARS-CoV-2 infection (TCRdb year 2021). Some background on the complete study: Because TCR sequencing relied on bulk RNA taken from unsorted whole blood, pairing of alpha and beta chains was not possible. Points the paper makes about the study in general: VDJdb matching was skewed toward anti-spike CD8 responses and likely underestimated virus-specific expansions, missing private and CD4 specificities.

Between the V and J ends, shortened by 2 bases and 0 bases respectively, the junction contains 14 bases. From a lookup of the germline V gene (reference sequence), CDR1 and CDR2 are SGHKS and YYEKEE. The CDR3 sequence holds 16 residues, the cysteine and phenylalanine included. Only the CDR3 part of the read is kept: 48 bases, read in frame from the first base. A case-control design nested within a healthcare worker cohort in London, UK, was used, with weekly nasopharyngeal swab PCR tests and blood sampling performed. Healthcare workers were enrolled in the week of the UK lockdown, from 23 to 31 March 2020, and were followed every week for up to 16 weeks. Libraries were prepared through 5' RACE. Sequenced on a NextSeq 500. To correct for sequencing error and PCR bias, the TCR library protocol tagged individual cDNA molecules with unique molecular identifiers. TCR alpha and beta chains were both sequenced, and the abundances of alpha and beta sequences in each sample were closely correlated with each other. In the paper's pipeline: V gene, J gene and CDR3 annotation of TCR sequences was performed with Decombinator V4. TCRs were defined as expanded if a significant change between any two time points was detected under a Poisson model with p below 0.0001. TCR abundances were normalised to the total number of TCRs sequenced per sample and were expressed as counts per million. MAIT TCRs were defined by TRAV1-2 paired with TRAJ12, TRAJ20 or TRAJ33, and iNKT TCRs by TRAV10 paired with TRAJ18. VDJdb, accessed 1 November 2021, was searched for CMV, EBV and SARS-CoV-2 annotated TCRs, with TCRs annotated for multiple antigens excluded. TCRdb reworked the public reads: Q25 trimming with fastp, MiXCR clone assembly, productive beta chains retained. Rows with a matching CDR3 protein are joined into one entry that keeps the most common DNA and genes. The V and J calls and clone size are TCRdb's, not the authors'. The sample records 30,000 to 40,000 distinct CDR3 sequences, approximately 8% of which are singletons. The top ten clones comprise roughly 12% of the sample.

This clonotype was counted at least ten times. Its cognate antigen has yet to be identified. No base quality information exists; no much larger clone differs at one position. The clonotype was recovered from an adult who was a healthcare worker with PCR-confirmed SARS-CoV-2 infection or an uninfected control (not recorded which). The sequenced sample was whole blood, obtained at baseline. The chain links TRBV5-5 with TRBJ1-2; a weak D assignment points to TRBD1 (6 bases agree). The CDR3 protein: CASSFPGAKANYGYTF. The DNA reads TGTGCCAGCAGCTTTCCAGGGGCCAAAGCTAACTATGGCTACACCTTC.